Following are 30 T cell receptor beta chains from one sample sequenced in a study of CD8+ T cells in alopecia areata. Treatment defined: oral pan-JAK inhibitor, 5-10 mg twice daily. After isolation, RNA underwent reverse transcription to generate cDNA as the sequencing template. Profiling relied on immunoSEQ multiplex PCR, and the TCRdb table lists in-frame clones only, not all of them. This table has 120,000 to 150,000 clones, roughly 86% appearing once. Sequencing was performed on CD8+ T cells sorted from blood, taken at week 4, from a patient treated with tofacitinib. The receptors shown here come from a human donor with alopecia areata.

The chain couples TRBV19 to TRBJ2-1; D is perhaps TRBD2 (5 bases). CDR1 and CDR2 (germline): LNHDA, SQIVND (reference sequence). Deletions cut 5 bases from V and 9 bases from J, with 14 bases between. CDR3 size: 13 residues. The CDR3 region is CASSSRAGGEQFF. In nucleotides, the CDR3 is TGTGCCAGTAGTTCGCGGGCAGGCGGTGAGCAGTTCTTC.

This chain joins TRBV27 and TRBJ2-7, with D unclear. The CDR3 sequence is 15 residues long. Per germline, CDR1 MNHEY and CDR2 SMNVEV (reference sequence). V was trimmed by 0 bases and J by 1 base, leaving 10 bases between them. CDR3 DNA sequence: TGTGCCAGCAGTTTATCGTCTACATTGTCCTACGAGCAGTACTTC. It translates to CASSLSSTLSYEQYF.

The chain couples TRBV27 to TRBJ2-7; 9 nucleotides match TRBD1. There are 15 residues in the CDR3. Germline V gives CDR1 MNHEY, CDR2 SMNVEV (reference sequence). V lost 4 bases, J lost 4 bases, and 8 bases stayed unmatched. CDR3 coding DNA: TGTGCCAGCAGTTCTCCTGGGACAGGGAATTACGAGCAGTACTTC. Translated: CASSSPGTGNYEQYF.

This clone showed up just a few times. The sample carries other DNA sequences with the same CDR3. The rearrangement uses TRBV30 and TRBJ1-1; D unclear. CDR3 length: 12 amino acids. The ends were cut back, 0 bases at V and 3 bases at J, with 5 bases in the middle. Germline CDR1 GTSNPN, CDR2 SVGIG (reference sequence). CDR3 region: CAWSVGYTEAFF. For the CDR3, the DNA is TGTGCCTGGAGTGTTGGGTACACTGAAGCTTTCTTT.

The chain employs TRBV4-1 and TRBJ2-7; unclear D gene. V lost 1 base and J lost 2, with 9 bases in between. Germline assignment: CDR1 MGHRA and CDR2 YSYEKL. There are 14 residues in the CDR3. CDR3 residues: CASSQGGSPYEQYF. The CDR3 DNA follows: TGCGCCAGCAGCCAAGGGGGTTCCCCCTACGAGCAGTACTTC.

The CDR3 loop reads CASAPGVSYEQYF. DNA for the CDR3: TGTGCCAGCGCCCCCGGGGTCTCCTACGAGCAGTACTTC. This chain uses TRBV6-6 with TRBJ2-7; perhaps TRBD2 as D (5 bases). This CDR3 comprises 13 residues. V shed 8 bases and J shed 0 bases, with 11 bases lying between them. Looked up from germline, CDR1 is MNHNY and CDR2 is SVGAGI (reference sequence).

This chain joins TRBV7-9 and TRBJ2-7; weak D call: TRBD2 (6 bases). The germline CDR1 and CDR2 sequences are SEHNR and FQNEAQ (reference sequence). V was cut by 1 base and J by 5 bases, with 21 bases left in between. CDR3 size: 17 residues. The CDR3 protein is CASSLGSLGLVLDEQYF. DNA of the CDR3: TGTGCCAGCAGCTTAGGGTCCTTGGGACTGGTGTTGGACGAGCAGTACTTC.

For the CDR3, the DNA is TGCAGCGTTGAATACCCGGGCTCTTATGGCGGGGAGCTGTTTTTT. Its protein product is CSVEYPGSYGGELFF. This chain links TRBV29-1 with TRBJ2-2; D not resolved. Germline CDR1 is SQVTM and CDR2 is ANQGSEA. This CDR3 region has 15 residues. The ends were cut back, 2 bases at V and 7 bases at J, with 17 bases in the middle.

This chain uses TRBV10-3 with TRBJ2-7; 7 nucleotides line up with TRBD1. CDR1 and CDR2 from the germline V gene are ENHRY and SYGVKD. Losses at the gene ends were 4 bases for V and 3 bases for J; bases not matched to a gene: 6. This CDR3 is built from 14 residues. The CDR3 protein is CAISGRDSSYEQYF. The CDR3 nucleotides are TGTGCCATCAGTGGAAGGGACAGTAGCTACGAGCAGTACTTC.

This chain joins TRBV19 and TRBJ2-5; D unclear. CDR1 is LNHDA and CDR2 is SQIVND in the germline V gene (reference sequence). Trimming removed 3 bases from V and 1 base from J, with 0 bases in between. The CDR3 sequence is 11 residues long. As DNA, the CDR3 is TGTGCCAGTAGTATCCAAGAGACCCAGTACTTC. It encodes CASSIQETQYF.

The chain uses TRBV7-9 and TRBJ2-7; 8 bases align to TRBD1. There are 14 residues in the CDR3. V was clipped by 5 bases and J by 0 bases; unmatched bases: 3. Per the germline V gene, CDR1 is SEHNR and CDR2 is FQNEAQ (reference sequence). CDR3 in DNA: TGTGCCAGCAGCCAGACAGGGGACTCCTACGAGCAGTACTTC. As protein: CASSQTGDSYEQYF.

The chain combines TRBV27 with TRBJ2-3; 7 bases map to TRBD2. V lost 3 bases, J lost 0 bases, and 0 bases stayed unmatched. This CDR3 has 14 residues. Germline CDR1 reads MNHEY; CDR2 reads SMNVEV (reference sequence). CDR3 loop: CASSFSGSTDTQYF. CDR3 DNA sequence: TGTGCCAGCAGTTTTAGCGGGAGCACAGATACGCAGTATTTT.

The rearrangement uses TRBV30 and TRBJ1-4, with 11 bases lining up with TRBD1. CDR3 length: 18 residues. Trimming took 0 bases from V and 8 from J; bases not matched to a gene: 14. CDR1 GTSNPN and CDR2 SVGIG come from the germline V gene (reference sequence). The CDR3 sequence is CAWSVAGRDRGGREKLFF. As DNA, the CDR3 is TGTGCCTGGAGTGTAGCGGGCCGGGACAGGGGGGGACGAGAAAAACTGTTTTTT.

The V gene is TRBV6-5, the J gene TRBJ2-1; D is ambiguous. This CDR3 spans 16 amino acids. The germline V gene encodes CDR1 MNHEY and CDR2 SVGAGI. Deletions cut 0 bases from V and 8 bases from J, with 17 bases between. CDR3 amino acids: CASSYSPGRNLDEQFF. The CDR3 bases are TGTGCCAGCAGTTACTCGCCGGGCCGAAACCTGGATGAGCAGTTCTTC.

Points on this clone: Other DNA sequences in this sample translate to the same CDR3. The rearrangement uses TRBV9 and TRBJ2-2; no clear D. V gave up 4 bases and J gave up 2 bases, with 3 bases separating them. The CDR3 covers 12 residues. Germline assignment: CDR1 SGDLS and CDR2 YYNGEE. CDR3 in DNA: TGTGCCAGCAGCCCTAACACCGGGGAGCTGTTTTTT. It codes for CASSPNTGELFF.

The chain is built from TRBV5-6 and TRBJ1-1; 7 nucleotides match TRBD1. J gave up 3 bases and V 5 bases, and 4 bases lay outside the gene matches. There are 13 residues in the CDR3. From germline, CDR1 is SGHDT and CDR2 YYEEEE. CDR3 sequence: CASRPQGDTEAFF. The CDR3 DNA is TGTGCCAGCAGACCGCAGGGGGACACTGAAGCTTTCTTT.

Worth noting for this clone: Other nucleotide sequences from this sample produce the same CDR3. V and J are TRBV20-1 and TRBJ2-7; D is undetermined. The CDR3 has 11 amino acids. The germline V gene has CDR1 DFQATT and CDR2 SNEGSKA (reference sequence). V lost 0 bases and J lost 4, with 4 bases in between. CDR3 protein: CSARDSYEQYF. DNA for the CDR3: TGCAGTGCTAGAGACAGTTACGAGCAGTACTTC.

This sequence joins TRBV27 and TRBJ2-5; TRBD2 matches at 13 bases. From germline, CDR1 is MNHEY and CDR2 SMNVEV (reference sequence). J gave up 2 bases and V 6 bases, and 6 bases lay outside the gene matches. This CDR3 spans 16 amino acids. The CDR3 loop reads CASRLGTSGVQETQYF. CDR3 DNA sequence: TGTGCCAGCAGGCTTGGGACTAGCGGGGTGCAAGAGACCCAGTACTTC.

The J gene is TRBJ2-7, the V gene TRBV29-1, with D possibly TRBD1 on 6 matching bases. Trimming pared 3 bases from V and 13 bases from J, leaving 16 bases between. Looked up from germline, CDR1 is SQVTM and CDR2 is ANQGSEA. This CDR3 region has 11 residues. CDR3 in DNA: TGCAGCGTTGAGGGCGGCCAGGGGCGATACTTC. Its translation is CSVEGGQGRYF.

The CDR3 bases are TGTGCCAGCAGCTTATTGGGCGATTACGAGCAGTACTTC. Translated, it gives CASSLLGDYEQYF. V is TRBV7-9 and J is TRBJ2-7; no clear D. V was pared by 2 bases and J by 4 bases, with 9 bases between. Germline V CDR1 and CDR2: SEHNR, FQNEAQ (reference sequence). This CDR3 spans 13 amino acids.

The chain links TRBV19 to TRBJ2-7, with TRBD2 identical over 7 bases. The CDR3 sequence is 15 residues long. From germline, CDR1 is LNHDA and CDR2 SQIVND (reference sequence). With V trimmed by 7 bases and J by 2 bases, 11 bases remained unmatched. CDR3 nucleotides: TGTGCCAGTACCTCTGGCCCAAGCGGGACCTACGAGCAGTACTTC. It encodes CASTSGPSGTYEQYF. Supplemented by reference TRBV19 and TRBJ2-7, the full variable domain reads DGGITQSPKYLFRKEGQNVTLSCEQNLNHDAMYWYRQDPGQGLRLIYYSQIVNDFQKGDIAEGYSVSREKKESFPLTVTSAQKNPTAFYLCASTSGPSGTYEQYFGPGTRLTVT.

This clone was seen a handful of times. This chain joins TRBV5-4 and TRBJ2-3; D not resolved. From germline, CDR1 is SGHNT and CDR2 YYREEE (reference sequence). The CDR3 extends over 14 amino acids. Trimming pared 2 bases from V and 4 bases from J, leaving 11 bases between. The CDR3 loop reads CASSFWTKADTQYF. DNA for the CDR3: TGTGCCAGCAGCTTTTGGACGAAGGCAGATACGCAGTATTTT.

The rearrangement joins TRBV6-6 to TRBJ2-7, with D hard to call. CDR1 is MNHNY, CDR2 SVGAGI, per germline (reference sequence). CDR3 length equals 16 residues. Trimming left V 0 bases short and J 0 bases short, with 12 bases between. The CDR3 bases are TGTGCCAGCAGTTACTCGTGGGCAGGCGACTCCTACGAGCAGTACTTC. Translating it yields CASSYSWAGDSYEQYF.

The V and J genes are TRBV6-5 and TRBJ2-1; 7 bases fit TRBD1. The CDR3 spans 11 residues. V trimming: 2 bases; J trimming: 14 bases; junction bases outside the gene matches: 3. Germline assignment: CDR1 MNHEY and CDR2 SVGAGI. The CDR3 region has the DNA TGTGCCAGCAGTTACGGGCAGGGGGAGTTCTTC. Translated: CASSYGQGEFF.

The chain links TRBV6-1 to TRBJ2-1, with D uncertain. V shed 2 bases and J shed 3 bases, with 11 bases lying between them. Germline-derived CDR1 and CDR2 are MNHNS and SASEGT. The CDR3 covers 15 residues. The CDR3 DNA follows: TGTGCCAGCAGTGAAAGGGCGCAGGTCTACAATGAGCAGTTCTTC. This translates into CASSERAQVYNEQFF.

This clone was detected only once. The rearrangement links TRBV4-1 to TRBJ2-4; D not resolved. The CDR3 consists of 15 residues. The V gene lost 0 bases and the J gene lost 9 bases, with 15 bases spanning the gap. Germline assignment: CDR1 MGHRA and CDR2 YSYEKL. CDR3 sequence: CASSQDSTGSTIQYF. CDR3 nucleotides: TGCGCCAGCAGCCAAGACTCCACGGGCAGTACCATTCAGTACTTC.

The J gene is TRBJ2-2, the V gene TRBV30; D is uncertain. Trimming removed 3 bases from V and 2 bases from J, with 7 bases in between. The germline CDR1 and CDR2 sequences are GTSNPN and SVGIG (reference sequence). This CDR3 comprises 13 residues. CDR3 protein: CAWRGFNTGELFF. CDR3 nucleotide sequence: TGTGCCTGGAGGGGCTTCAACACCGGGGAGCTGTTTTTT. Combining the CDR3 with reference TRBV30 and TRBJ2-2 gives the whole variable domain SQTIHQWPATLVQPVGSPLSLECTVEGTSNPNLYWYRQAAGRGLQLLFYSVGIGQISSEVPQNLSASRPQDRQFILSSKKLLLSDSGFYLCAWRGFNTGELFFGEGSRLTVL.

The chain recombines TRBV30 with TRBJ1-1; D is possibly TRBD1 (5 bases). The CDR3 runs to 12 residues. CDR1 and CDR2 from the germline V gene are GTSNPN and SVGIG (reference sequence). The V end lost 4 bases, the J end lost 1 base, and 7 bases lay between the germline ends. CDR3 protein: CAWTRENTEAFF. In DNA, the CDR3 is TGTGCCTGGACCAGGGAGAACACTGAAGCTTTCTTT.

The V gene is TRBV27, the J gene TRBJ1-5, with unresolved D. The CDR3 covers 15 residues. Trimming removed 0 bases at V and 3 bases at J, with 9 bases between. CDR1 and CDR2 from the germline V gene are MNHEY and SMNVEV (reference sequence). CDR3: CASSLSGQVNQPQHF. The CDR3 coding sequence is TGTGCCAGCAGTTTATCGGGCCAGGTCAATCAGCCCCAGCATTTT.

The chain couples TRBV5-4 to TRBJ2-3; D possibly corresponds to TRBD2 (5 bases). CDR3 length equals 12 residues. CDR1 and CDR2 (germline): SGHNT, YYREEE (reference sequence). The ends were cut back, 3 bases at V and 4 bases at J, with 6 bases in the middle. The chain's CDR3 is CASSSEADTQYF. DNA for the CDR3: TGTGCCAGCAGCTCGGAGGCAGATACGCAGTATTTT. Using reference TRBV5-4 and TRBJ2-3 for the parts outside the CDR3, the full variable domain is ETGVTQSPTHLIKTRGQQVTLRCSSQSGHNTVSWYQQALGQGPQFIFQYYREEENGRGNFPPRFSGLQFPNYSSELNVNALELDDSALYLCASSSEADTQYFGPGTRLTVL.